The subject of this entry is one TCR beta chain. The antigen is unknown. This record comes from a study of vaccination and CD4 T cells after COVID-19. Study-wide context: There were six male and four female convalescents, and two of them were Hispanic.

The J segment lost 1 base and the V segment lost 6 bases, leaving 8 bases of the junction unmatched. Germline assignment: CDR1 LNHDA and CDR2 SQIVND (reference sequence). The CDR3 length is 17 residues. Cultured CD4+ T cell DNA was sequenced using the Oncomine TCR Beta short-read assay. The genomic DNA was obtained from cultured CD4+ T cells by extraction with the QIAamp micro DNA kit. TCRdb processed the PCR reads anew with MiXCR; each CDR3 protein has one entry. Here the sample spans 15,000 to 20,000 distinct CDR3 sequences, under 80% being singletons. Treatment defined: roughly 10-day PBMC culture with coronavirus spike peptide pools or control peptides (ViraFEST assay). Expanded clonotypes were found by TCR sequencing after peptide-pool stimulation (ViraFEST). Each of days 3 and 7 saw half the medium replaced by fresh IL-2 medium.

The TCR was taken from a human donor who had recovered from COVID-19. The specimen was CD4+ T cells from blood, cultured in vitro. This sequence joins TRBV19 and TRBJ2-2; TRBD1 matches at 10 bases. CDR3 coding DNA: TGTGCCAGTAGATGGGACAGGGGCCCCAAGAACACCGGGGAGCTGTTTTTT. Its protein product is CASRWDRGPKNTGELFF.